This TCR beta chain is from a study of blood T cell repertoires in COVID-19. Study context: Collection of acute and convalescent COVID-19 samples took place in the United States, Italy and Spain. PBMCs, B-cell-depleted T cells, or T cells were the source of the cDNA or gDNA that made up the material.

Original processing methods: Counts of nucleated cells, estimated from reference gene primer amplification, were obtained. Assay used: immunoSEQ multiplex PCR; TCRdb lists only in-frame clones, some missing. From that table come the V and J calls and clone size; the DNA was used to work out D and trimming. The sample has around 140,000 clones; about 86% are singletons. This clone has more than one count but fewer than ten. Between the trimmed V and J ends, which lost 1 base and 5 bases, there was a span of 13 bases. The CDR3 contains 14 residues. Germline V gives CDR1 SGHDT, CDR2 YYEEEE. The material sequenced was peripheral blood. The chain combines TRBV5-6 with TRBJ2-7, with a tentative D call TRBD2 (5 bases). The TCR originated in a human donor in a cohort sampled during active COVID-19. The CDR3 protein is CASSLFGSEDEQYF. The DNA of the CDR3 is TGTGCCAGCAGCTTGTTCGGTAGCGAGGACGAGCAGTACTTC.